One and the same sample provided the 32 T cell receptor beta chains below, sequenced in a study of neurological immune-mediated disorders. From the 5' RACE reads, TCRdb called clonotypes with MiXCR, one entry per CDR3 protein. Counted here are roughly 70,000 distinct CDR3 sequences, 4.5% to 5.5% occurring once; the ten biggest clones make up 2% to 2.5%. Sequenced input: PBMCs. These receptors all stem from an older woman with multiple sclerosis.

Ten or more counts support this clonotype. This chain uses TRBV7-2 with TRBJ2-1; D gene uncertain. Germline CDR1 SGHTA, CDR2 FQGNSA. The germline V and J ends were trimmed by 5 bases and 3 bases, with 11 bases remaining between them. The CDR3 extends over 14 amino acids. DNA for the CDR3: TGTGCCAGCAGCCGACCCCCGGGCTACAATGAGCAGTTCTTC. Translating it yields CASSRPPGYNEQFF. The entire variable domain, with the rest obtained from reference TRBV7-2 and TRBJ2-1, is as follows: GAGVSQSPSNKVTEKGKDVELRCDPISGHTALYWYRQSLGQGLEFLIYFQGNSAPDKSGLPSDRFSAERTGGSVSTLTIQRTQQEDSAVYLCASSRPPGYNEQFFGPGTRLTVL.

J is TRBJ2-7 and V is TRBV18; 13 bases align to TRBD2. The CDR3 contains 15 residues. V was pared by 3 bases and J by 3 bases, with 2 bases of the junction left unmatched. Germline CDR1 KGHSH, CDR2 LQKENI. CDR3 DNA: TGTGCCAGCTCACCCGGACTAGCGGGAGTCTACGAGCAGTACTTC. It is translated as CASSPGLAGVYEQYF.

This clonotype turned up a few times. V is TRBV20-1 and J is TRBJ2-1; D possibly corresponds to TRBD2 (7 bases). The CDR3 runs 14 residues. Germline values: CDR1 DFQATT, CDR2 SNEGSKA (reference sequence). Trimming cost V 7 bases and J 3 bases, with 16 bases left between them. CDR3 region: CSGREGGNYNEQFF. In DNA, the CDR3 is TGCAGTGGCAGAGAGGGGGGGAACTACAATGAGCAGTTCTTC.

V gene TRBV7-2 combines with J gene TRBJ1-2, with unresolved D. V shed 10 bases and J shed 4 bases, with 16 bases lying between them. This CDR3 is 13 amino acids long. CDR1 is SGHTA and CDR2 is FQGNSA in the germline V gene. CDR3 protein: CATASQMSYGYTF. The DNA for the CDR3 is TGTGCCACCGCTTCACAGATGAGCTATGGCTACACCTTC.

The CDR3 spells CASSQPYSRETQYF. Written as DNA, the CDR3 is TGTGCCAGCAGCCAGCCATACTCCCGTGAGACCCAGTACTTC. The chain links TRBV7-2 to TRBJ2-5; D uncertain. The CDR3 sequence is 14 residues long. Trimming pared 5 bases from V and 5 bases from J, leaving 15 bases between. Germline V lookup: CDR1 SGHTA, CDR2 FQGNSA. Variable domain in full (rest from reference TRBV7-2 and TRBJ2-5): GAGVSQSPSNKVTEKGKDVELRCDPISGHTALYWYRQSLGQGLEFLIYFQGNSAPDKSGLPSDRFSAERTGGSVSTLTIQRTQQEDSAVYLCASSQPYSRETQYFGPGTRLLVL.

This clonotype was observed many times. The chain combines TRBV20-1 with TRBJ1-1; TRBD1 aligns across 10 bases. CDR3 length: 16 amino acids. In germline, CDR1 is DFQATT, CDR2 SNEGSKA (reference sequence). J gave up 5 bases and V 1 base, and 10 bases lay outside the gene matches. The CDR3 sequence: CSARATGTGVNTEAFF. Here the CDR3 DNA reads TGCAGTGCTAGAGCAACCGGGACAGGGGTTAATACTGAAGCTTTCTTT.

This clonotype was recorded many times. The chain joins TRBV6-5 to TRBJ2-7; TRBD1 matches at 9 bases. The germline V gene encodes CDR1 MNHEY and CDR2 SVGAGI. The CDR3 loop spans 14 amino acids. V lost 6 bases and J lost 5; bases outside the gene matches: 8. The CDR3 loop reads CASSPPGQGDEQYF. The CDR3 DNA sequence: TGTGCCAGCAGCCCCCCGGGACAGGGCGACGAGCAGTACTTC.

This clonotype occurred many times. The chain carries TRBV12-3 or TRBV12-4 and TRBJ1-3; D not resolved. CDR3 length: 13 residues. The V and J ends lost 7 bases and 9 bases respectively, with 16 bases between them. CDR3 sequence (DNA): TGTGCCAGCACCCCGAGGTTCGCCTCCACCATATATTTT. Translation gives CASTPRFASTIYF.

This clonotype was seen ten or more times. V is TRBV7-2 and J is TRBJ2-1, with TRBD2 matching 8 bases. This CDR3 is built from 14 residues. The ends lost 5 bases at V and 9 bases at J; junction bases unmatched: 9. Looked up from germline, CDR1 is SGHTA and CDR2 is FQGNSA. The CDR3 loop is CASSTGLGAGEQFF. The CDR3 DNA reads TGTGCCAGCAGCACGGGACTAGGTGCCGGTGAGCAGTTCTTC.

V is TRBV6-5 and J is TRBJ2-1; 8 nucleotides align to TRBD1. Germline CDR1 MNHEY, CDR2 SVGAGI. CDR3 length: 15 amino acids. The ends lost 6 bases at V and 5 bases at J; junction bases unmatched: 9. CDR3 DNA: TGTGCCAGCAGCCCGGACAGGGCCCTGAACAATGAGCAGTTCTTC. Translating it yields CASSPDRALNNEQFF.

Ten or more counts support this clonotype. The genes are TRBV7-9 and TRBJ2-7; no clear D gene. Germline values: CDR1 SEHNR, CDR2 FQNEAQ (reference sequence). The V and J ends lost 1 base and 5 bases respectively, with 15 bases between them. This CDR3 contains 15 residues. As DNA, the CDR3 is TGTGCCAGCAGCTTAGGGATGGAGCACCTCGACGAGCAGTACTTC. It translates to CASSLGMEHLDEQYF.

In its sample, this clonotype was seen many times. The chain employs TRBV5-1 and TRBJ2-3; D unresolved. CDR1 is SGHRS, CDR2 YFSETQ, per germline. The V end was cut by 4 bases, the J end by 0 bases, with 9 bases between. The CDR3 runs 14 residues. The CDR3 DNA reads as TGCGCCAGCAGCCGGGCAACTAGCACAGATACGCAGTATTTT. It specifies CASSRATSTDTQYF. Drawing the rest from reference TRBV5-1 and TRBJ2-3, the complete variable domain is KAGVTQTPRYLIKTRGQQVTLSCSPISGHRSVSWYQQTPGQGLQFLFEYFSETQRNKGNFPGRFSGRQFSNSRSEMNVSTLELGDSALYLCASSRATSTDTQYFGPGTRLTVL.

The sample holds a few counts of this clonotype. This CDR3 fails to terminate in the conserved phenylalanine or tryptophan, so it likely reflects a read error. The DNA of the CDR3 is TGTGCCAGCACCCCACGAGCGACAGATACGCAGTATATT. Residues: CASTPRATDTQYI. This chain uses TRBV7-2 with TRBJ2-3; D is unclear. This CDR3 comprises 13 residues. Trimming shortened V by 7 bases and J by 3 bases, and 11 bases separated the two germline ends. In germline, CDR1 is SGHTA, CDR2 FQGNSA.

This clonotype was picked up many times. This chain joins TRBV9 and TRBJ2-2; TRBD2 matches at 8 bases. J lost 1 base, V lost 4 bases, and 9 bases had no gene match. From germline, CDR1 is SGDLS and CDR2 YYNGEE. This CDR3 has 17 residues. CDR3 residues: CASSPWVAGGNTGELFF. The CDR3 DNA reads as TGTGCCAGCAGCCCATGGGTGGCGGGAGGGAACACCGGGGAGCTGTTTTTT.

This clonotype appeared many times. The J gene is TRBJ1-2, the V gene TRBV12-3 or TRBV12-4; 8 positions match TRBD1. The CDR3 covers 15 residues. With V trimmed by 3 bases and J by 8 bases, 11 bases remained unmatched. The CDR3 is CASSFQGATLGGYTF. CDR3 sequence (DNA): TGTGCCAGCAGTTTCCAGGGGGCGACCCTTGGAGGCTACACCTTC.

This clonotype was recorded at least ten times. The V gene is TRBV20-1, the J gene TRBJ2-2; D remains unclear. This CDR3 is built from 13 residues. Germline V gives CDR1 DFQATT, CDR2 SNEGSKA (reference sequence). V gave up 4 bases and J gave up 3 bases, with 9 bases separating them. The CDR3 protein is CSATPIDTGELFF. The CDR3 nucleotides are TGCAGTGCTACCCCGATAGACACCGGGGAGCTGTTTTTT.

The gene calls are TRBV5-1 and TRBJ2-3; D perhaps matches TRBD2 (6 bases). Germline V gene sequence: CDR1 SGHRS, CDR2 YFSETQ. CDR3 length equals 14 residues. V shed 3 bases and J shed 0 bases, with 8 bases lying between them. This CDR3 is CASSSGTSTDTQYF. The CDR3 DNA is TGCGCCAGCAGCTCCGGGACTAGCACAGATACGCAGTATTTT.

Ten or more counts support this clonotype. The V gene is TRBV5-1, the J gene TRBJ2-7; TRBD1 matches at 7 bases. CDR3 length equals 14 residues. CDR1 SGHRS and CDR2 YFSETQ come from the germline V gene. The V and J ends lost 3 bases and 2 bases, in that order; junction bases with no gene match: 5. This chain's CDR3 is CASSSDRAPYEQYF. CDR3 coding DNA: TGCGCCAGCAGCTCCGACAGGGCCCCCTACGAGCAGTACTTC.

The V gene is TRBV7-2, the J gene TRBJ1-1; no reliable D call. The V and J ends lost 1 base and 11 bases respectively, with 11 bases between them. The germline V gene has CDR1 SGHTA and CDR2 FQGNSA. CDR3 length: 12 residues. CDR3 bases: TGTGCCAGCAGCTTAGGAGGACGGACGGCTTTCTTT. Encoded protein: CASSLGGRTAFF.

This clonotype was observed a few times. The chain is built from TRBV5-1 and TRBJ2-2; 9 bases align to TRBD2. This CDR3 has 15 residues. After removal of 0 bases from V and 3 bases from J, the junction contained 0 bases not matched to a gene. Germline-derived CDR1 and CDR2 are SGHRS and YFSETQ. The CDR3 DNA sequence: TGCGCCAGCAGCTTGGGACTAGCGGACACCGGGGAGCTGTTTTTT. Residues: CASSLGLADTGELFF. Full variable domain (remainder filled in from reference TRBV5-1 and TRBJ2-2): KAGVTQTPRYLIKTRGQQVTLSCSPISGHRSVSWYQQTPGQGLQFLFEYFSETQRNKGNFPGRFSGRQFSNSRSEMNVSTLELGDSALYLCASSLGLADTGELFFGEGSRLTVL.

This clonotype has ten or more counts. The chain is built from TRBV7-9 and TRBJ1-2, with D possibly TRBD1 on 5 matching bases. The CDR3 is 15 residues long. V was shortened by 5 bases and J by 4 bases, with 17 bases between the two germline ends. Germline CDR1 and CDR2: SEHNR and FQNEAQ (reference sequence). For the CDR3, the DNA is TGTGCCAGCAGCCCACGGGGGGTGACTTTCTATGGCTACACCTTC. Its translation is CASSPRGVTFYGYTF.

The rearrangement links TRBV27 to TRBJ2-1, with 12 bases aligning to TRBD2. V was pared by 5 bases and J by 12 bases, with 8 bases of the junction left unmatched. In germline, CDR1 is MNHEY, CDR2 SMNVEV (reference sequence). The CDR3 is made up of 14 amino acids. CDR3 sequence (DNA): TGTGCCAGCAGTCCCCGACTAGCGGGAGACGGGCAGTTCTTC. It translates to CASSPRLAGDGQFF.

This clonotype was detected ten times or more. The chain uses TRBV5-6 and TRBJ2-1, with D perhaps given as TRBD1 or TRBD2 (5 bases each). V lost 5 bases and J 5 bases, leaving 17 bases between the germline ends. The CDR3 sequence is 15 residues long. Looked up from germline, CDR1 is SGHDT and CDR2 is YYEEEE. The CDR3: CASSLPRDHNNEQFF. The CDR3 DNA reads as TGTGCCAGCAGTTTACCCCGGGACCACAACAATGAGCAGTTCTTC.

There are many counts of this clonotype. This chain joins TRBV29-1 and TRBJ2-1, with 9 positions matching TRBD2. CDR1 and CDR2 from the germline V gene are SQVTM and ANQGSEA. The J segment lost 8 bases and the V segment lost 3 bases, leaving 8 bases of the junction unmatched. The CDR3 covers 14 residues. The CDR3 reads CSVDRLAEGDEQFF. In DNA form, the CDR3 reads TGCAGCGTTGATCGACTAGCGGAGGGGGATGAGCAGTTCTTC.

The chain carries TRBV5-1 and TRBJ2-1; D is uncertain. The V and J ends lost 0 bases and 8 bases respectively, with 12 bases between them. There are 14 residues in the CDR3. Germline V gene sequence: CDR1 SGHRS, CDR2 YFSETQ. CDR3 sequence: CASSLEAGRHEQFF. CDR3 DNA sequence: TGCGCCAGCAGCTTGGAGGCCGGGCGGCATGAGCAGTTCTTC.

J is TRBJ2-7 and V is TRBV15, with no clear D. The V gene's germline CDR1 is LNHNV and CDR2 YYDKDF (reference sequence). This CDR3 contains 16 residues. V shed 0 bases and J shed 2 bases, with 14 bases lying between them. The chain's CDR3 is CATSRDGRYGTYEQYF. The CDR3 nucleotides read TGTGCCACCAGCAGAGATGGACGGTACGGTACCTACGAGCAGTACTTC.

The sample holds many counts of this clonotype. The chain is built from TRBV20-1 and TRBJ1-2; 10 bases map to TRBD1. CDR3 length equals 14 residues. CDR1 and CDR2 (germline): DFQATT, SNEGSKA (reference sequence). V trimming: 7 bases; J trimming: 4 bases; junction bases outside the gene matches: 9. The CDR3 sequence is CSVPTGGDGYGYTF. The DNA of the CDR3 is TGCAGTGTCCCGACAGGGGGCGACGGCTATGGCTACACCTTC.

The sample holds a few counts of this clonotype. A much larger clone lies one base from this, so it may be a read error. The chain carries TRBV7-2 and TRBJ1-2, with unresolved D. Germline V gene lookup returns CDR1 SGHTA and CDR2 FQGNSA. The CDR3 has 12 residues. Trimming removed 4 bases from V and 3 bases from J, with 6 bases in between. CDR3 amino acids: CASSSRYYGYTF. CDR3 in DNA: TGTGCCAGCAGCTCCCGCTACTATGGCTACACCTTC.

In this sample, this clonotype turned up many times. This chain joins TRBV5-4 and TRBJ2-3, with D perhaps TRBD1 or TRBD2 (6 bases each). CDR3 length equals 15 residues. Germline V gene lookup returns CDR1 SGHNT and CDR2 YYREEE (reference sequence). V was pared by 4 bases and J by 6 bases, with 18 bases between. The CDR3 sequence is CASSPGGLGGDTQYF. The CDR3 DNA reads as TGTGCCAGCAGCCCCGGCGGGCTAGGGGGGGATACGCAGTATTTT.

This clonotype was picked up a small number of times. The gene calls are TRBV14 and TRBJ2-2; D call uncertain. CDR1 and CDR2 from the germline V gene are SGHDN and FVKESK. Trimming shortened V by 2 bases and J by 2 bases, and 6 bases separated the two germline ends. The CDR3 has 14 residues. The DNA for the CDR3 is TGTGCCAGCAGCCAACACTTAAACACCGGGGAGCTGTTTTTT. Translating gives CASSQHLNTGELFF.

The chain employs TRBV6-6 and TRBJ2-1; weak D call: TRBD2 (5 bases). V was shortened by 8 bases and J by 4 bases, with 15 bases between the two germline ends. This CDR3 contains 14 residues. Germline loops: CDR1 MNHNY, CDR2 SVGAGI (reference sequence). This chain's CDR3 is CASLFEGVYNEQFF. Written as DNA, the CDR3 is TGTGCCAGCCTATTCGAGGGCGTATACAATGAGCAGTTCTTC.

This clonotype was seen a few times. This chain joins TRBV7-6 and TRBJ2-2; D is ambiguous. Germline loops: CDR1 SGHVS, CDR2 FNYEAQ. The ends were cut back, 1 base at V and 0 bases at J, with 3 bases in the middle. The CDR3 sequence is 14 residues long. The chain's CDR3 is CASSLESNTGELFF. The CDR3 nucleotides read TGTGCCAGCAGCTTAGAATCGAACACCGGGGAGCTGTTTTTT.